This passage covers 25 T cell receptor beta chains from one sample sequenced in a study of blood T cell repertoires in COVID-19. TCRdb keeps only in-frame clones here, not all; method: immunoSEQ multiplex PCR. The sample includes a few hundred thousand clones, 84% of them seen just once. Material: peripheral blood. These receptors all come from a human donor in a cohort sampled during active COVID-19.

As DNA, the CDR3 is TGTGCCAGTAGTATCGGGGGTCAGGTCGGCACTCAGCCCCAGCATTTT. Its translation: CASSIGGQVGTQPQHF. The chain carries TRBV19 and TRBJ1-5; weak D call: TRBD1 (5 bases). Trimming took 3 bases from V and 6 from J, leaving 18 bases between them. Germline CDR1 reads LNHDA; CDR2 reads SQIVND (reference sequence). The CDR3 loop spans 16 amino acids.

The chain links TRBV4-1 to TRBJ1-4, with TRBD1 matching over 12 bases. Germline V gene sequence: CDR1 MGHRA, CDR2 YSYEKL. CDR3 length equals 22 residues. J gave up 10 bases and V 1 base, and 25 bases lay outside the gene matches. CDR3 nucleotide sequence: TGCGCCAGCAGCCAAGTAATTCTCGGTCAGGGGGACAGGGGGCGTCGGTTGAGAAAACTGTTTTTT. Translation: CASSQVILGQGDRGRRLRKLFF.

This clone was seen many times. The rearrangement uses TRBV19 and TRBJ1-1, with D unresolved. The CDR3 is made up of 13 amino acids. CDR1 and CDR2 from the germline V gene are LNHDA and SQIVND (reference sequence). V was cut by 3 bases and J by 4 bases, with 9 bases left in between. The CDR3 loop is CASSIKTRTEAFF. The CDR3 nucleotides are TGTGCCAGTAGTATTAAAACACGCACTGAAGCTTTCTTT.

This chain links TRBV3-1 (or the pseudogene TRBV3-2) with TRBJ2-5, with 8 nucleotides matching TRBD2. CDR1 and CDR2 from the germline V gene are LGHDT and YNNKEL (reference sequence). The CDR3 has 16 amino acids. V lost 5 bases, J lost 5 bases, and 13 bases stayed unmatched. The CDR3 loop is CASSLSAGAGYETQYF. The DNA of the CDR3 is TGTGCCAGCAGCTTATCAGCGGGAGCGGGGTATGAGACCCAGTACTTC.

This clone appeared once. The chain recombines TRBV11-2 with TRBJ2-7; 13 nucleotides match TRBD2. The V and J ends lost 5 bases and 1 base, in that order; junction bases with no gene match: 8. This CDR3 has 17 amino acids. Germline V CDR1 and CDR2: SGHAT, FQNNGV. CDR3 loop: CASSPGLAGAPSYEQYF. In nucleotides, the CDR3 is TGTGCCAGCAGCCCCGGACTAGCGGGGGCCCCATCCTACGAGCAGTACTTC.

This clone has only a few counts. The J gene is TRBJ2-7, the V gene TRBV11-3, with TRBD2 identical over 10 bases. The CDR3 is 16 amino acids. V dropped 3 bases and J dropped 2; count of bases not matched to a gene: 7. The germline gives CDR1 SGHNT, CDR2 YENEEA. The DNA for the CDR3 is TGTGCCAGCAGCTTCAACATACTAGCGGGACCCTACGAGCAGTACTTC. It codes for CASSFNILAGPYEQYF.

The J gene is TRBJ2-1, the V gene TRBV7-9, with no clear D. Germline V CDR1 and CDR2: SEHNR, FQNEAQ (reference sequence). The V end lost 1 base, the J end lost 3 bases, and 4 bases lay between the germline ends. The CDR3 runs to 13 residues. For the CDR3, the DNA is TGTGCCAGCAGCTTAGAACTCTACAATGAGCAGTTCTTC. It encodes CASSLELYNEQFF.

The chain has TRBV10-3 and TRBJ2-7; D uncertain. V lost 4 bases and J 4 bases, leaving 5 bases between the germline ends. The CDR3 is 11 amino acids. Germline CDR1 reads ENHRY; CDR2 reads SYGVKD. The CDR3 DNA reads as TGTGCCATCAGTGCCCTATACGAGCAGTACTTC. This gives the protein CAISALYEQYF.

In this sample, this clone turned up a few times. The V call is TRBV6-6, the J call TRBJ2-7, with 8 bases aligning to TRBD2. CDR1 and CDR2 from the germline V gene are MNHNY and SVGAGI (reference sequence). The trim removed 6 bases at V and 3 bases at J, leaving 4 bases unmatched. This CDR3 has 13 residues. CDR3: CASSQLAVYEQYF. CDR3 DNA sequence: TGTGCCAGCAGCCAACTAGCGGTCTACGAGCAGTACTTC.

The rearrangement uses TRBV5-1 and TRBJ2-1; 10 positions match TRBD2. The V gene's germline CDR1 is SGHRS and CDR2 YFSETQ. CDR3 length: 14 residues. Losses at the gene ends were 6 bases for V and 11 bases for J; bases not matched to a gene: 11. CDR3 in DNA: TGCGCCAGCACCGGGACTAGCGAGAGCCAAAAGCAGTTCTTC. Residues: CASTGTSESQKQFF.

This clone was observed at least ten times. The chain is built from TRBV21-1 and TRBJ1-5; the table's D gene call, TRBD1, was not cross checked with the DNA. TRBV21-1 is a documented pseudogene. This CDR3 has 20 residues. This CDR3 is CASSKTGDRKALGSGQPQHF. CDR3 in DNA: TGTGCCAGCAGCAAAACGGGGGACAGAAAAGCTTTAGGATCCGGTCAGCCCCAGCATTTT.

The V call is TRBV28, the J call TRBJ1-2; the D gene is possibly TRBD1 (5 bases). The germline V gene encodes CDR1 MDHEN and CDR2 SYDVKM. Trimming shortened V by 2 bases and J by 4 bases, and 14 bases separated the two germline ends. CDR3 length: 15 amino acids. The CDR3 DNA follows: TGTGCCAGCAGTTTAGCGGGAGGGGCCCCCTATGGCTACACCTTC. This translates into CASSLAGGAPYGYTF.

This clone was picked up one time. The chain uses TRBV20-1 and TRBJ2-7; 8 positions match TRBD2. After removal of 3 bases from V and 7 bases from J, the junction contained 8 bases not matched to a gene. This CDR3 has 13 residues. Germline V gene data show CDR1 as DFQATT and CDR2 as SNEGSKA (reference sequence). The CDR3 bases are TGCAGTGCTAGTGCGGGAGGAGGATGGGAGCAGTACTTC. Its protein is CSASAGGGWEQYF.

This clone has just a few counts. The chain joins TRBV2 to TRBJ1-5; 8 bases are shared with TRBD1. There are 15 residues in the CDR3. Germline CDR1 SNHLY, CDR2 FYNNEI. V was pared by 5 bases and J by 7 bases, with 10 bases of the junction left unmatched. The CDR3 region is CASSRQGIVGQPQHF. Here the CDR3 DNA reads TGTGCCAGCAGTAGACAGGGGATTGTTGGACAGCCCCAGCATTTT.

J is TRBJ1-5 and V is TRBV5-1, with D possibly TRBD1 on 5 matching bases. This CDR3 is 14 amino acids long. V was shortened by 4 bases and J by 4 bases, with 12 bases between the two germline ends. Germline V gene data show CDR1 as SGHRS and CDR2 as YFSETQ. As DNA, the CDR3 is TGCGCCAGCAGCCCCGGGACTGAAAATCAGCCCCAGCATTTT. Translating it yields CASSPGTENQPQHF.

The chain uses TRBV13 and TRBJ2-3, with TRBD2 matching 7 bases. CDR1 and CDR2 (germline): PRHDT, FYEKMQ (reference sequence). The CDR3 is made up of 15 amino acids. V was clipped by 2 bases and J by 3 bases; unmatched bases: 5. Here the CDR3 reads CASSLRAGTTDTQYF. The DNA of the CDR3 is TGTGCCAGCAGCTTAAGAGCGGGAACGACAGATACGCAGTATTTT. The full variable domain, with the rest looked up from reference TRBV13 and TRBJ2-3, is AAGVIQSPRHLIKEKRETATLKCYPIPRHDTVYWYQQGPGQDPQFLISFYEKMQSDKGSIPDRFSAQQFSDYHSELNMSSLELGDSALYFCASSLRAGTTDTQYFGPGTRLTVL.

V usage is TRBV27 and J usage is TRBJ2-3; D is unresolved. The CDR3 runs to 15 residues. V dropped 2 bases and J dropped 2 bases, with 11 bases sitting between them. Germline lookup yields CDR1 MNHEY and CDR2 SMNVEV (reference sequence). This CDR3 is CASSLGQISTDTQYF. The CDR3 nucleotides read TGTGCCAGCAGTTTAGGGCAGATTTCCACAGATACGCAGTATTTT.

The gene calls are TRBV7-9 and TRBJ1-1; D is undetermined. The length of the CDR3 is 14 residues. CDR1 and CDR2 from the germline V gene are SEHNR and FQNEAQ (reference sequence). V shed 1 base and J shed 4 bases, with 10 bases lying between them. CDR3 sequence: CASSLGAGITEAFF. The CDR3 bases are TGTGCCAGCAGCTTAGGGGCCGGCATCACTGAAGCTTTCTTT.

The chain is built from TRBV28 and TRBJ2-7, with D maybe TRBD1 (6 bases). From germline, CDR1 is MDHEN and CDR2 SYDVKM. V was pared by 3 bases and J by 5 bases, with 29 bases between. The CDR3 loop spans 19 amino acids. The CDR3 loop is CASSLMSFRTAIPRHEQYF. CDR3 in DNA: TGTGCCAGCAGTTTGATGTCGTTCAGGACAGCCATCCCCAGGCACGAGCAGTACTTC.

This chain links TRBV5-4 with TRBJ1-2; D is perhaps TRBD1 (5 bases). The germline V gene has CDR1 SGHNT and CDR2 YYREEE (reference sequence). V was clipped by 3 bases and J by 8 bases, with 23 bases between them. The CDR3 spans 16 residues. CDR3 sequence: CASSSARSTGGQGYTF. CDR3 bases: TGTGCCAGCAGCTCGGCCCGGAGTACCGGGGGTCAAGGCTACACCTTC.

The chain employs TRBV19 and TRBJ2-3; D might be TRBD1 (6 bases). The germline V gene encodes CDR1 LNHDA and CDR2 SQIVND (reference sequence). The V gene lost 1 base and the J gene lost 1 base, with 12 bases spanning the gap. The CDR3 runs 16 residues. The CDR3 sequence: CASSIGGLGGTDTQYF. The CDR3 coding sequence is TGTGCCAGTAGTATAGGGGGGCTGGGAGGCACAGATACGCAGTATTTT.

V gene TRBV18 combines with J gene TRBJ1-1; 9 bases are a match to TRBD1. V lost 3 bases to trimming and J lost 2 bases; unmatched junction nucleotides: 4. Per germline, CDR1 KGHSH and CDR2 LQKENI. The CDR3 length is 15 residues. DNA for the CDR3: TGTGCCAGCTCACCCGGACAGGGGAGTAACACTGAAGCTTTCTTT. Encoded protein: CASSPGQGSNTEAFF.

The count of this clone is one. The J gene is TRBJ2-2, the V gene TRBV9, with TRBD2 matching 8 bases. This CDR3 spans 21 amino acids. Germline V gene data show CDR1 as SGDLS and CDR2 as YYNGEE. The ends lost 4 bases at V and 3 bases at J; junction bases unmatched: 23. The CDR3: CASSPHSLIAGSARYTGELFF. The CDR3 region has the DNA TGTGCCAGCAGCCCCCACTCTCTGATAGCGGGATCGGCAAGGTACACCGGGGAGCTGTTTTTT.

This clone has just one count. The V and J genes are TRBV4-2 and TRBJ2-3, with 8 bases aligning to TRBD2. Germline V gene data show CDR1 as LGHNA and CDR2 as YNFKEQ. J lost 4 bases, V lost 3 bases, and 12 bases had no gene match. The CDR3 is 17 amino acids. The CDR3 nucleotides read TGTGCCAGCAGCCAGGAGACCGCGGGGGGCTCGGCAGATACGCAGTATTTT. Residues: CASSQETAGGSADTQYF.

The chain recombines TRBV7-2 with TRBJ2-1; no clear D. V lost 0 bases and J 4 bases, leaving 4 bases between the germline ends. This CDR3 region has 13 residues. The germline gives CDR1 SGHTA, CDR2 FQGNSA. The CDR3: CASSLAQYNEQFF. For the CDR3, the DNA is TGTGCCAGCAGCTTAGCGCAGTACAATGAGCAGTTCTTC.